The 23 T cell receptor beta chains below come from one sample, sequenced in a study of OX40 agonist ivuxolimab in advanced cancers. Only in-frame clones appear in the TCRdb table, and some are missing; sequencing was by immunoSEQ multiplex PCR. The profile shows 53,000 or so clones, roughly three quarters of them singletons. The material sequenced was CD4+ or CD8+ T cells sorted from blood, taken in a trial of the OX40 agonist ivuxolimab. The receptors originated from an adult with an advanced solid tumor such as melanoma, head and neck, liver or kidney cancer.

The rearrangement joins TRBV6-1 to TRBJ2-7; unclear D gene. The CDR3 runs to 14 residues. Trimming took off 3 bases at V and 2 bases at J, with 11 bases between the two ends. Germline V gene data show CDR1 as MNHNS and CDR2 as SASEGT. DNA for the CDR3: TGTGCCAGCAGTGAGGCTGGGGTAACCTACGAGCAGTACTTC. This gives the protein CASSEAGVTYEQYF.

This clone was detected a few times. The gene calls are TRBV5-1 and TRBJ2-6; D is ambiguous. The V end was cut by 4 bases, the J end by 4 bases, with 15 bases between. CDR3 length equals 16 residues. The V gene's germline CDR1 is SGHRS and CDR2 YFSETQ. The CDR3 region is CASSQGSPRGANVLTF. The CDR3 DNA reads as TGCGCCAGCAGCCAAGGGTCCCCTAGAGGGGCCAACGTCCTGACTTTC.

This clone appeared a single time. The gene calls are TRBV15 and TRBJ2-3; 10 positions agree with TRBD2. V gave up 1 base and J gave up 5 bases; unmatched junction bases: 9. This CDR3 comprises 17 residues. Germline CDR1 reads LNHNV; CDR2 reads YYDKDF (reference sequence). The CDR3 here is CATSRVVAGGTGDTQYF. The CDR3 DNA reads TGTGCCACCAGCAGAGTCGTAGCGGGAGGTACGGGAGATACGCAGTATTTT.

V gene TRBV18 combines with J gene TRBJ1-3; a possible D gene is TRBD1 (5 bases). Trimming removed 2 bases from V and 3 bases from J, with 17 bases in between. In germline, CDR1 is KGHSH, CDR2 LQKENI. This CDR3 is 17 amino acids long. This CDR3 reads CASSPILRGAGGNTIYF. The CDR3 bases are TGTGCCAGCTCACCAATACTAAGGGGCGCCGGTGGAAACACCATATATTTT. Full variable domain (remainder filled in from reference TRBV18 and TRBJ1-3): NAGVMQNPRHLVRRRGQEARLRCSPMKGHSHVYWYRQLPEEGLKFMVYLQKENIIDESGMPKERFSAEFPKEGPSILRIQQVVRGDSAAYFCASSPILRGAGGNTIYFGEGSWLTVV.

The chain links TRBV27 to TRBJ2-4, with TRBD1 matching 8 bases. This CDR3 region has 14 residues. In germline, CDR1 is MNHEY, CDR2 SMNVEV (reference sequence). With V trimmed by 5 bases and J by 8 bases, 8 bases remained unmatched. CDR3 residues: CASSLIGQGHIQYF. The CDR3 DNA reads TGTGCCAGCAGTCTCATCGGACAGGGACACATTCAGTACTTC.

The J gene is TRBJ2-7, the V gene TRBV6-6; D possibly matches TRBD1 or TRBD2 (5 bases each). Germline V gene sequence: CDR1 MNHNY, CDR2 SVGAGI (reference sequence). V was cut by 2 bases and J by 2 bases, with 16 bases left in between. The CDR3 extends over 16 amino acids. The CDR3 DNA follows: TGTGCCAGCAGTTACGTTTCCGGGACGGTTGCCTACGAGCAGTACTTC. Amino acid sequence: CASSYVSGTVAYEQYF.

The V call is TRBV19, the J call TRBJ1-2, with D possibly matching TRBD1 (5 bases). The CDR3 runs 16 residues. V lost 4 bases to trimming and J lost 9 bases, with 24 bases between them. The germline gives CDR1 LNHDA, CDR2 SQIVND (reference sequence). The CDR3 sequence: CASSKNSWTRESSYTF. CDR3 sequence (DNA): TGTGCCAGTAGTAAGAACAGTTGGACAAGAGAATCGAGCTACACCTTC. Complete variable domain (other parts from reference TRBV19 and TRBJ1-2): DGGITQSPKYLFRKEGQNVTLSCEQNLNHDAMYWYRQDPGQGLRLIYYSQIVNDFQKGDIAEGYSVSREKKESFPLTVTSAQKNPTAFYLCASSKNSWTRESSYTFGSGTRLTVV.

The sample holds a few counts of this clone. V and J are TRBV30 and TRBJ2-6; 10 bases are a match to TRBD1. Trimming at V came to 3 bases and at J to 6 bases, leaving 2 bases not matched to a gene. This CDR3 comprises 14 residues. CDR1 and CDR2 (germline): GTSNPN, SVGIG (reference sequence). CDR3 residues: CAWRDRGKANVLTF. CDR3 bases: TGTGCCTGGAGGGACAGGGGGAAGGCCAACGTCCTGACTTTC.

CDR3 sequence (DNA): TGTGCCACCAGCAGGACTTTACACAGAACAACTAATGAAAAACTGTTTTTT. It specifies CATSRTLHRTTNEKLFF. The chain joins TRBV15 to TRBJ1-4; D remains ambiguous. V was shortened by 3 bases and J by 0 bases, with 14 bases between the two germline ends. In germline, CDR1 is LNHNV, CDR2 YYDKDF (reference sequence). The CDR3 length is 17 residues.

The chain uses TRBV19 and TRBJ2-5; 8 nucleotides line up with TRBD1. The DNA end is a closer match to TRBJ2-7, so the J assignment may be wrong. This CDR3 region has 14 residues. Germline V CDR1 and CDR2: LNHDA, SQIVND (reference sequence). CDR3 sequence: CASSLRDRPYEQYF. The CDR3 DNA sequence: TGTGCCAGTAGTCTCCGGGACAGGCCCTACGAGCAGTACTTC.

The genes are TRBV15 and TRBJ1-4, with 7 bases that match TRBD1. V shed 4 bases and J 8 bases; nucleotides not matched to a gene: 7. The CDR3 consists of 14 residues. Germline assignment: CDR1 LNHNV and CDR2 YYDKDF (reference sequence). In nucleotides, the CDR3 is TGTGCCACCAGCAAGGGGGCAAGAGGGGAAAAACTGTTTTTT. Translated: CATSKGARGEKLFF.

The chain carries TRBV6-5 and TRBJ2-5; D is unresolved. This CDR3 comprises 15 residues. V lost 0 bases to trimming and J lost 0 bases, with 8 bases between them. Germline CDR1 is MNHEY and CDR2 is SVGAGI. CDR3 sequence: CASSYSFQDQETQYF. In nucleotides, the CDR3 is TGTGCCAGCAGTTACTCGTTTCAGGACCAAGAGACCCAGTACTTC.

The rearrangement links TRBV28 to TRBJ2-7; tentative D call: TRBD1 (6 bases). V lost 4 bases, J lost 6 bases, and 16 bases lay in between. The CDR3 sequence is 14 residues long. Germline V gene lookup returns CDR1 MDHEN and CDR2 SYDVKM. The CDR3: CASSSSLLDSEQYF. The CDR3 DNA reads as TGTGCCAGCAGTTCTTCCCTTCTGGACAGCGAGCAGTACTTC.

V usage is TRBV7-2 and J usage is TRBJ2-7; 13 bases are a match to TRBD2. CDR1 SGHTA and CDR2 FQGNSA come from the germline V gene. The ends lost 3 bases at V and 4 bases at J; junction bases unmatched: 0. The CDR3 is 14 amino acids. The CDR3 bases are TGTGCCAGCAGCTTGGGACTAGCGGGATACGAGCAGTACTTC. Protein sequence: CASSLGLAGYEQYF.

The chain carries TRBV28 and TRBJ2-3; maybe TRBD2 (6 bases). The V gene lost 8 bases and the J gene lost 3 bases, with 18 bases spanning the gap. The CDR3 runs to 15 residues. The germline V gene has CDR1 MDHEN and CDR2 SYDVKM. The CDR3 DNA reads as TGTGCCAGCGCCCACCGACGGGGAGGTACAGATACGCAGTATTTT. Its protein is CASAHRRGGTDTQYF.

The chain carries TRBV2 and TRBJ1-2; D possibly corresponds to TRBD1 (6 bases). This CDR3 comprises 13 residues. Trimming left V 5 bases short and J 8 bases short, with 15 bases between. Germline loops: CDR1 SNHLY, CDR2 FYNNEI. CDR3 amino acids: CASSHRQDEGYTF. The CDR3 bases are TGTGCCAGCAGTCACCGACAGGATGAGGGCTACACCTTC.

About this clone itself: At one end the junction does not follow the germline gene, possibly because of a read error. The V gene is TRBV5-4, the J gene TRBJ2-3, with 9 bases fitting TRBD1. CDR1 is SGHNT, CDR2 YYREEE, per germline (reference sequence). This CDR3 spans 15 amino acids. The chain's CDR3 is CASRLDRGRGDTQYF. CDR3 nucleotide sequence: TGTGCCAGCAGGTTGGACAGGGGTAGGGGGGATACGCAGTATTTT.

The chain has TRBV5-8 and TRBJ1-2; no definite D call. Germline-derived CDR1 and CDR2 are SGHTS and YDEGEE. The CDR3 covers 15 residues. The V gene lost 0 bases and the J gene lost 5 bases, with 14 bases spanning the gap. CDR3 in amino acids: CASSLEVAERYGYTF. CDR3 bases: TGTGCCAGCAGCTTGGAGGTAGCGGAGAGGTATGGCTACACCTTC.

This clone showed up just a few times. V and J are TRBV14 and TRBJ1-1, with unresolved D. This CDR3 has 16 residues. With 0 bases removed from V and 5 bases from J, the gap between germline ends came to 16 bases. Germline V gene data show CDR1 as SGHDN and CDR2 as FVKESK. This CDR3 reads CASSQDGLRARTEAFF. The CDR3, as DNA: TGTGCCAGCAGCCAAGATGGCCTCCGGGCCCGGACTGAAGCTTTCTTT.

The rearrangement uses TRBV5-1 and TRBJ1-2; D is ambiguous. Germline loops: CDR1 SGHRS, CDR2 YFSETQ. There are 15 residues in the CDR3. Trimming removed 0 bases from V and 0 bases from J, with 9 bases in between. CDR3 sequence: CASSLGQIANYGYTF. DNA of the CDR3: TGCGCCAGCAGCTTGGGGCAGATAGCTAACTATGGCTACACCTTC.

The rearrangement joins TRBV5-1 to TRBJ2-7; D could derive from TRBD1 or TRBD2 (5 bases each). Germline loops: CDR1 SGHRS, CDR2 YFSETQ. V gave up 4 bases and J gave up 0 bases, with 20 bases separating them. The length of the CDR3 is 17 residues. CDR3 DNA: TGCGCCAGCAGCCCGGGACCTAGTTCGACATACTCCTACGAGCAGTACTTC. Its translation: CASSPGPSSTYSYEQYF.

Written as DNA, the CDR3 is TGCGCCAGCAGCCAAGTCTTCGGGGGGGCCGGTGATACGCAGTATTTT. This codes for CASSQVFGGAGDTQYF. The chain employs TRBV4-1 and TRBJ2-3; 8 bases are shared with TRBD2. J gave up 6 bases and V 1 base, and 9 bases lay outside the gene matches. Germline V gene sequence: CDR1 MGHRA, CDR2 YSYEKL. This CDR3 spans 16 amino acids.

V usage is TRBV2 and J usage is TRBJ1-1; D is possibly TRBD1 (6 bases). V was cut by 9 bases and J by 5 bases, with 10 bases left in between. CDR1 and CDR2 (germline): SNHLY, FYNNEI. CDR3 length: 11 residues. The CDR3 protein is CAREGGTEAFF. In nucleotides, the CDR3 is TGTGCCAGAGAAGGGGGGACTGAAGCTTTCTTT. The variable domain in full, with the rest retrieved from reference TRBV2 and TRBJ1-1, is EPEVTQTPSHQVTQMGQEVILRCVPISNHLYFYWYRQILGQKVEFLVSFYNNEISEKSEIFDDQFSVERPDGSNFTLKIRSTKLEDSAMYFCAREGGTEAFFGQGTRLTVV.